The 15 T cell receptor beta chains given below trace back to one sample, sequenced in a study of control samples from healthy donors and cancer patients. Assay used: immunoSEQ multiplex PCR; TCRdb lists only in-frame clones, some missing. The table has approximately 180,000 clones, about 90% seen once. The specimen was blood. The receptor set was obtained from a woman between 35 and 50 years old in good health.

The chain links TRBV20-1 to TRBJ2-7; 11 bases line up with TRBD1. Germline-derived CDR1 and CDR2 are DFQATT and SNEGSKA (reference sequence). V dropped 3 bases and J dropped 6; count of bases not matched to a gene: 4. The CDR3 contains 13 residues. The CDR3 protein is CSASWDRGGEQYF. CDR3 nucleotides: TGCAGTGCTAGTTGGGACAGGGGGGGCGAGCAGTACTTC.

V usage is TRBV7-9 and J usage is TRBJ2-2; D call uncertain. CDR3 size: 13 residues. Germline V gene lookup returns CDR1 SEHNR and CDR2 FQNEAQ (reference sequence). V lost 5 bases and J 1 base, leaving 5 bases between the germline ends. In DNA form, the CDR3 reads TGTGCCAGCAGCATTATGAACACCGGGGAGCTGTTTTTT. Encoded protein: CASSIMNTGELFF.

This clone appeared a single time. The V call is TRBV3-1 (or the pseudogene TRBV3-2), the J call TRBJ1-2; D possibly corresponds to TRBD1 (6 bases). The CDR3 is made up of 13 amino acids. CDR1 and CDR2 from the germline V gene are LGHDT and YNNKEL (reference sequence). V dropped 2 bases and J dropped 8 bases, with 12 bases sitting between them. The CDR3 region is CASSQRAGGGYTF. Here the CDR3 DNA reads TGTGCCAGCAGCCAACGGGCCGGGGGCGGCTACACCTTC.

The V call is TRBV29-1, the J call TRBJ2-2, with 8 nucleotides matching TRBD2. V dropped 5 bases and J dropped 5; count of bases not matched to a gene: 4. Germline lookup yields CDR1 SQVTM and CDR2 ANQGSEA. The CDR3 has 13 amino acids. The CDR3 bases are TGCAGCGTTAGCGGGGGTGGTACCGGGGAGCTGTTTTTT. Amino acid sequence: CSVSGGGTGELFF.

The rearrangement links TRBV25-1 to TRBJ1-2, with TRBD1 identical over 7 bases. The V and J ends lost 4 bases and 7 bases, in that order; junction bases with no gene match: 12. Germline assignment: CDR1 MGHDK and CDR2 SYGVNS. The length of the CDR3 is 15 residues. CDR3 amino acids: CASSGPLRGPGGYTF. The CDR3 bases are TGTGCCAGCAGTGGTCCCCTGAGGGGGCCGGGTGGCTACACCTTC.

CDR3 region: CASSSSGTSGTSTDTQYF. As DNA, the CDR3 is TGTGCCAGCAGCTCGAGTGGGACTAGCGGTACTAGCACAGATACGCAGTATTTT. The V gene is TRBV5-5, the J gene TRBJ2-3; 11 bases match TRBD2. Trimming removed 3 bases from V and 0 bases from J; junction bases left unmatched: 9. The CDR3 sequence is 18 residues long. Germline CDR1 is SGHKS and CDR2 is YYEKEE (reference sequence).

This clone was counted between two and nine times. The chain couples TRBV5-4 to TRBJ2-3; tentatively, D is TRBD1 (5 bases). Looked up from germline, CDR1 is SGHNT and CDR2 is YYREEE (reference sequence). V lost 0 bases to trimming and J lost 2 bases, with 10 bases between them. This CDR3 has 15 amino acids. CDR3: CASSLDSGFTDTQYF. In DNA form, the CDR3 reads TGTGCCAGCAGCTTGGATTCAGGGTTCACAGATACGCAGTATTTT.

CDR3 sequence reads: CASSAPPTSRYEQYF. CDR3 DNA: TGTGCCAGCAGTGCCCCCCCGACTAGCAGGTACGAGCAGTACTTC. The chain joins TRBV6-2 or TRBV6-3 to TRBJ2-7, with 7 bases identical to TRBD2. This CDR3 has 15 amino acids. The V gene end was trimmed by 5 bases and the J gene end by 4 bases; junction bases not matched to a gene: 11. Per the germline V gene, CDR1 is MNHEY and CDR2 is SVGEGT.

The chain has TRBV18 and TRBJ1-4; D remains unclear. The CDR3 is made up of 14 amino acids. Germline V lookup: CDR1 KGHSH, CDR2 LQKENI. Trimming removed 2 bases from V and 13 bases from J, with 17 bases in between. CDR3 sequence: CASSPSLNEIGLFF. CDR3 bases: TGTGCCAGCTCACCATCCCTCAATGAAATTGGACTGTTTTTT.

The chain recombines TRBV29-1 with TRBJ2-7; D may correspond to TRBD1 or TRBD2 (6 bases each). The CDR3 length is 13 residues. Trimming took off 5 bases at V and 0 bases at J, with 11 bases between the two ends. The germline gives CDR1 SQVTM, CDR2 ANQGSEA. The CDR3 DNA reads as TGCAGCGTTCGAGGGGGGATCTCCTACGAGCAGTACTTC. Its protein product is CSVRGGISYEQYF.

This clone occurred once. The gene calls are TRBV9 and TRBJ2-5; possible D gene TRBD2, 5 bases. The V gene's germline CDR1 is SGDLS and CDR2 YYNGEE. The CDR3 contains 13 residues. V was cut by 4 bases and J by 9 bases, with 16 bases left in between. CDR3 region: CASSTWPEEAQYF. Written as DNA, the CDR3 is TGTGCCAGCAGCACGTGGCCTGAGGAGGCCCAGTACTTC.

This chain connects TRBV6-2 or TRBV6-3 to TRBJ1-1; a possible D gene is TRBD1 (5 bases). The CDR3 has 20 residues. V was cut by 2 bases and J by 0 bases, with 25 bases left in between. The germline CDR1 and CDR2 sequences are MNHEY and SVGEGT. The DNA for the CDR3 is TGTGCCAGCAGTTACCCGCCCTCTAGTAGGGGAGGACCTCTGAACACTGAAGCTTTCTTT. It codes for CASSYPPSSRGGPLNTEAFF.

The V and J genes are TRBV10-3 and TRBJ1-1, with D possibly TRBD1 on 6 matching bases. Germline CDR1 and CDR2: ENHRY and SYGVKD. Trimming took 10 bases from V and 3 from J, leaving 15 bases between them. The CDR3 is 13 amino acids. CDR3 sequence (DNA): TGTGCCAACCCCCACAGGGATCACACTGAAGCTTTCTTT. Translating it yields CANPHRDHTEAFF.

There are a few counts of this clone. This chain joins TRBV27 and TRBJ1-2; possibly TRBD1 for D (6 bases). The V gene's germline CDR1 is MNHEY and CDR2 SMNVEV (reference sequence). Trimming removed 5 bases from V and 4 bases from J, with 20 bases in between. The CDR3 totals 16 residues. The CDR3 nucleotides are TGTGCCAGCAGTGGGCCTCAGGGGAGGGAGAGCTATGGCTACACCTTC. It is translated as CASSGPQGRESYGYTF.

Here the CDR3 reads CSVRGGETQYF. CDR3 sequence (DNA): TGCAGCGTGAGGGGGGGAGAGACCCAGTACTTC. The chain combines TRBV29-1 with TRBJ2-5, with a possible D match to TRBD2 (7 bases). This CDR3 has 11 residues. Germline CDR1 and CDR2: SQVTM and ANQGSEA. V shed 6 bases and J shed 4 bases, with 9 bases lying between them.